The 21 T cell receptor beta chains listed next were all sequenced from one sample in a study of blood T cells in healthy people across ages. Primed by a sample-barcoded 5' primer and a J-beta primer mix, a second PCR proceeded for roughly 6 to 12 cycles. TCRdb reanalysed the 5' RACE reads using MiXCR and keeps one entry per CDR3 protein. Of about 1.6 million distinct CDR3 sequences in the sample, roughly a third are singletons; the top ten hold 11%. Source material: blood. The source is a woman aged 25 to 39 in good health.

This clonotype has a handful of counts. This rearrangement joins TRBV20-1 to TRBJ2-5; D remains unclear. The CDR3 sequence is 12 residues long. V was cut by 4 bases and J by 4 bases, with 10 bases left in between. Germline-derived CDR1 and CDR2 are DFQATT and SNEGSKA (reference sequence). The CDR3 DNA reads TGCAGTGCTAACAGTGACCTAGAGACCCAGTACTTC. Translated, it gives CSANSDLETQYF.

This clonotype was observed a handful of times. The chain employs TRBV7-3 and TRBJ2-3, with D possibly being TRBD2 (6 bases). The CDR3 is 15 residues long. Deletions cut 6 bases from V and 3 bases from J, with 16 bases between. Per germline, CDR1 SGHTA and CDR2 FQGTGA. The CDR3 nucleotides are TGTGCCAGCAGTTCCTACGGGAGATCTACAGATACGCAGTATTTT. Translated, it gives CASSSYGRSTDTQYF.

The rearrangement joins TRBV5-6 to TRBJ2-7; D possibly corresponds to TRBD1 (7 bases). This CDR3 has 15 residues. Germline V gene lookup returns CDR1 SGHDT and CDR2 YYEEEE. Trimming took 0 bases from V and 5 from J, leaving 15 bases between them. For the CDR3, the DNA is TGTGCCAGCAGCTTGGTGGCGCAGGGGGGAAACGAGCAGTACTTC. Protein product: CASSLVAQGGNEQYF.

The V gene is TRBV4-1, the J gene TRBJ2-7; D is unclear. The V end was cut by 1 base, the J end by 5 bases, with 12 bases between. This CDR3 region has 14 residues. Germline CDR1 reads MGHRA; CDR2 reads YSYEKL. This CDR3 reads CASSQVVALDEQYF. The CDR3 DNA sequence: TGCGCCAGCAGCCAAGTGGTAGCACTCGACGAGCAGTACTTC.

This chain links TRBV4-2 with TRBJ2-1; perhaps TRBD2 as D (6 bases). The CDR3 consists of 16 residues. The V end was cut by 4 bases, the J end by 0 bases, with 13 bases between. Germline V CDR1 and CDR2: LGHNA, YNFKEQ. For the CDR3, the DNA is TGTGCCAGCAGCCCGGGGGACCTCAGCTCCTACAATGAGCAGTTCTTC. This codes for CASSPGDLSSYNEQFF.

The J gene is TRBJ2-5, the V gene TRBV27; the match to TRBD1 covers 9 bases. Germline V gives CDR1 MNHEY, CDR2 SMNVEV (reference sequence). The V segment lost 6 bases and the J segment 5 bases; nucleotides outside the gene matches: 7. The CDR3 spans 14 residues. This CDR3 reads CASRQTGGLETQYF. DNA for the CDR3: TGTGCCAGCAGACAGACAGGGGGTTTGGAGACCCAGTACTTC.

The V call is TRBV28, the J call TRBJ1-4; possibly TRBD1 for D (5 bases). From germline, CDR1 is MDHEN and CDR2 SYDVKM. The V end lost 7 bases, the J end lost 7 bases, and 10 bases lay between the germline ends. CDR3 length: 12 residues. The CDR3 region is CASNQGSEKLFF. Written as DNA, the CDR3 is TGTGCCAGCAATCAGGGAAGTGAAAAACTGTTTTTT.

V is TRBV3-1 and J is TRBJ1-1; D not certain. The CDR3 has 14 residues. V was trimmed by 4 bases and J by 0 bases, leaving 9 bases between them. The germline V gene has CDR1 LGHDT and CDR2 YNNKEL (reference sequence). The CDR3 DNA is TGTGCCAGCAGCCGATCCTCCATGAACACTGAAGCTTTCTTT. Encoded protein: CASSRSSMNTEAFF.

This clonotype has only a few counts. V is TRBV6-5 and J is TRBJ2-4, with D unclear. TRBJ2-7 matches the DNA end more closely, so the J call is doubtful. In germline, CDR1 is MNHEY, CDR2 SVGAGI. The CDR3 totals 15 residues. CDR3 protein: CASSYSGSNKYEQYF. CDR3 coding DNA: TGTGCCAGCAGTTACTCGGGTAGCAACAAGTACGAGCAGTACTTC.

The DNA of the CDR3 is TGTGCCAGCAGGATAGATCAGAAACTGTTTTTT. Translated: CASRIDQKLFF. This chain connects TRBV28 to TRBJ1-4, with D uncertain. V lost 6 bases, J lost 11 bases, and 10 bases lay in between. The CDR3 contains 11 residues. CDR1 is MDHEN and CDR2 is SYDVKM in the germline V gene.

This clonotype was picked up one time. V is TRBV28 and J is TRBJ1-5; D is uncertain. Deletions cut 1 base from V and 0 bases from J, with 10 bases between. The CDR3 is 16 amino acids. The germline CDR1 and CDR2 sequences are MDHEN and SYDVKM. The CDR3 sequence: CASSLSGVYSNQPQHF. CDR3 DNA sequence: TGTGCCAGCAGTTTATCGGGAGTCTATAGCAATCAGCCCCAGCATTTT.

The chain has TRBV27 and TRBJ2-7; D might be TRBD1 or TRBD2, each matching 5 bases. The CDR3 runs 16 residues. Deletions cut 3 bases from V and 0 bases from J, with 15 bases between. Germline V lookup: CDR1 MNHEY, CDR2 SMNVEV (reference sequence). This CDR3 is CASSLEGTSSSYEQYF. The CDR3 DNA is TGTGCCAGCAGTTTGGAAGGGACCTCTAGCTCCTACGAGCAGTACTTC.

This clonotype was seen a handful of times. The rearrangement joins TRBV7-2 to TRBJ2-1; D uncertain. With 5 bases removed from V and 6 bases from J, the gap between germline ends came to 11 bases. CDR1 is SGHTA and CDR2 is FQGNSA in the germline V gene. This CDR3 region has 13 residues. The CDR3 DNA follows: TGTGCCAGCAGCAGAGGACCCTCCAATGAGCAGTTCTTC. Protein sequence: CASSRGPSNEQFF.

The chain employs TRBV20-1 and TRBJ1-2; D is perhaps TRBD1 (5 bases). The ends were cut back, 1 base at V and 4 bases at J, with 10 bases in the middle. There are 13 residues in the CDR3. CDR1 is DFQATT, CDR2 SNEGSKA, per germline (reference sequence). DNA of the CDR3: TGCAGTGCTAGAGGCCGGCAGGGCTATGGCTACACCTTC. It codes for CSARGRQGYGYTF.

The CDR3 nucleotides read TGTGCCACCAGCACAGGAATGGACACTGAAGCTTTCTTT. Its translation is CATSTGMDTEAFF. The rearrangement joins TRBV15 to TRBJ1-1; no reliable D call. V lost 4 bases and J lost 3, with 9 bases in between. This CDR3 spans 13 amino acids. Germline assignment: CDR1 LNHNV and CDR2 YYDKDF (reference sequence).

This chain uses TRBV6-2 or TRBV6-3 with TRBJ2-1; 10 bases match TRBD2. The length of the CDR3 is 14 residues. Germline CDR1 MNHEY, CDR2 SVGEGT. The V gene end was trimmed by 6 bases and the J gene end by 7 bases; junction bases not matched to a gene: 6. The CDR3 sequence: CASRPSGGVNEQFF. Written as DNA, the CDR3 is TGTGCCAGCAGACCTAGCGGGGGAGTGAATGAGCAGTTCTTC.

In regard to this clonotype: The CDR3 does not close with the conserved phenylalanine or tryptophan, likely indicating a read error. The J gene is TRBJ1-2, the V gene TRBV6-1; D is undetermined. Per germline, CDR1 MNHNS and CDR2 SASEGT. This CDR3 is built from 15 residues. V lost 1 base to trimming and J lost 7 bases, with 16 bases between them. CDR3 in DNA: TGTGCCAGCAGTGAAGATTCGGCTAATACGGGTGGCTACACCGTC. Protein: CASSEDSANTGGYTV.

About this clonotype itself: The junction and the germline gene differ at one end; a read error may be behind it. This chain connects TRBV9 to TRBJ2-5, with 10 bases aligning to TRBD2. The germline gives CDR1 SGDLS, CDR2 YYNGEE. The CDR3 loop spans 18 amino acids. The CDR3 bases are TGTGCCAGCGGCGTAGCGCCCCCCGGGACTAGCGAGCAGGAGACCCAGTACTTC. Translation gives CASGVAPPGTSEQETQYF.

This clonotype turned up a few times. The chain employs TRBV20-1 and TRBJ2-7; maybe TRBD2 (6 bases). The germline V gene encodes CDR1 DFQATT and CDR2 SNEGSKA (reference sequence). This CDR3 contains 14 residues. V was shortened by 1 base and J by 2 bases, with 12 bases between the two germline ends. The CDR3 region is CSARVLASTYEQYF. DNA of the CDR3: TGCAGTGCTAGAGTTCTAGCGTCAACCTACGAGCAGTACTTC.

In this sample, this clonotype turned up a few times. This chain links TRBV7-3 with TRBJ2-5, with 9 bases aligning to TRBD1. The V gene end was trimmed by 5 bases and the J gene end by 5 bases; junction bases not matched to a gene: 6. Germline V gives CDR1 SGHTA, CDR2 FQGTGA. The CDR3 sequence is 14 residues long. This CDR3 is CASSTQGAQETQYF. CDR3 DNA sequence: TGTGCCAGCAGCACACAGGGGGCGCAGGAGACCCAGTACTTC.

The chain combines TRBV10-3 with TRBJ2-1, with 9 bases aligning to TRBD1. After removal of 6 bases from V and 7 bases from J, the junction contained 4 bases not matched to a gene. CDR3 length: 13 residues. Germline CDR1 ENHRY, CDR2 SYGVKD. CDR3 residues: CAIRMTGGNEQFF. As DNA, the CDR3 is TGTGCCATCAGGATGACAGGGGGAAATGAGCAGTTCTTC.